The rows below give T cell receptor beta chains drawn from one sample of a study of CD8 T cells in ankylosing spondylitis. Via MiXCR, TCRdb re-called the 5' RACE reads, giving one row per CDR3 protein. The profile shows hundreds of thousands of distinct CDR3 sequences, approximately 20% of them singletons. Sequencing was performed on blood, either unsorted or a sorted T cell fraction (not recorded which). These receptors all stem from a male donor with ankylosing spondylitis or in good health (not recorded which). CDR3s include the opening cysteine and the closing phenylalanine or tryptophan. Fields, in order: J gene, V gene, D gene, clone size, CDR3 DNA, CDR3 protein. D genes are given only for firm matches. A clone size is listed for some rows: how often the clone was seen (once, few, many), or a class if it is expanded.

TRBJ2-2,TRBV12-3/TRBV12-4,NA,once,TGTGCCAGCAGCGCCTGGACGGCGAACACCGGGGAGCTGTTTTTT,CASSAWTANTGELFF
TRBJ2-7,TRBV20-1,TRBD1,NA,TGCAGTGCAAGCTGGGGACAGGGCCTATCCTACGAGCAGTACTTC,CSASWGQGLSYEQYF
TRBJ2-3,TRBV29-1,TRBD2,many,TGCAGCGTTGGCAAGGCTAGCGGGGGGTACACAGATACGCAGTATTTT,CSVGKASGGYTDTQYF
TRBJ1-2,TRBV5-6,NA,many,TGTGCCAGCAGCTTTTTGACGAACCAAGCTAACTATGGCTACACCTTC,CASSFLTNQANYGYTF
TRBJ2-7,TRBV7-6,TRBD1,few,TGTGCCAGCAGCCTACGGGACAGGTCTCACTCCTACGAGCAGTACTTC,CASSLRDRSHSYEQYF
TRBJ2-1,TRBV9,NA,NA,TGTGCCAGCAGCGCGCAACTGGGTGCCTACAATGAGCAGTTCTTC,CASSAQLGAYNEQFF
TRBJ2-7,TRBV6-5,NA,NA,TGTGCCAGCAGTTACAATCCGGAGTCCTACGAGCAGTACTTC,CASSYNPESYEQYF
TRBJ2-1,TRBV7-9,NA,once,TGTGCCAGCAGCTTTCTTCCAGGGGAGGAAAATGAGCAGTTCTTC,CASSFLPGEENEQFF
TRBJ2-7,TRBV2,TRBD2,NA,TGTGCCAGCACCAGCGGGAGCTCCTACGAGCAGTACTTC,CASTSGSSYEQYF
TRBJ1-4,TRBV4-1,NA,NA,TGCGCCAGCAGCCCTGCCGCGAATGGGGGTGAACTGTTTTTT,CASSPAANGGELFF
TRBJ2-3,TRBV2,TRBD1,few,TGTGCCAGCAGTGACCCCCACCGAGGGGGCGCCTCTAGCACAGATACGCAGTATTTT,CASSDPHRGGASSTDTQYF
TRBJ2-1,TRBV4-2,TRBD2,NA,TGTGCCAGCAGCCAAGATGGAGGTGGCGGGAGCTCCTACAATGAGCAGTTCTTC,CASSQDGGGGSSYNEQFF
TRBJ2-1,TRBV6-1,NA,NA,TGTGCCAGCAGAAGTCGAGGGGTCAGCTCCTACAATGAGCAGTTCTTC,CASRSRGVSSYNEQFF
TRBJ2-5,TRBV6-1,NA,NA,TGTGCCAGCAGGCTTACAGGGTATCAAGAGACCCAGTACTTC,CASRLTGYQETQYF
TRBJ2-5,TRBV3-1,NA,NA,TGTGCCAGCATGGGTGAGGGGGGGGTAGCAGAGACCCAGTACTTC,CASMGEGGVAETQYF
TRBJ2-5,TRBV4-1,TRBD2,few,TGCGCCAGCAGCCACCCCTTGCTAGCGGGGGCAGAGACCCAGTACTTC,CASSHPLLAGAETQYF
TRBJ2-4,TRBV5-6,NA,few,TGTGCCAGCAGCTTGAGTCCAAATACACTAGCCAAAAACATTCAGTACTTC,CASSLSPNTLAKNIQYF
TRBJ2-2,TRBV7-9,TRBD1,NA,TGTGCCAGCAGCCCAGGTGGACAGGGTGTCGGGGAGCTGTTTTTT,CASSPGGQGVGELFF
TRBJ2-7,TRBV29-1,NA,NA,TGCAGCGTTGGTGATGGGCAGGGGGGGACCTCCTACGAGCAGTACTTC,CSVGDGQGGTSYEQYF
TRBJ2-1,TRBV12-3/TRBV12-4,NA,NA,TGTGCCAGCAGCCCCGACCTTAGGAATGAGCAGTTCTTC,CASSPDLRNEQFF
TRBJ1-5,TRBV5-5,NA,many,TGTGCCAGCAGCCTTGGTAATGGGCAGCCCCAGCATTTT,CASSLGNGQPQHF
TRBJ2-2,TRBV2,NA,NA,TGTGCCAGCGGCCGGACCAGGGCATCGAACACCGGGGAGCTGTTTTTT,CASGRTRASNTGELFF
TRBJ2-7,TRBV12-3/TRBV12-4,NA,few,TGTGCCAGCAATACCTGGGGCCCCCACCCGGCTACCTACGAGCAGTACTTC,CASNTWGPHPATYEQYF
TRBJ2-1,TRBV12-3/TRBV12-4,NA,few,TGTGCCAGCAGTCTACCGGACAGCCCGACCACCTACAATGAGCAGTTCTTC,CASSLPDSPTTYNEQFF
TRBJ2-1,TRBV12-3/TRBV12-4,NA,few,TGTGCCAGCAGTTTAGGAGGGCCCCCCTACAATGAGCAGTTCTTC,CASSLGGPPYNEQFF
TRBJ2-1,TRBV12-3/TRBV12-4,TRBD1,many,TGTGCCAGCAGTTTCCTCGACAGGGTTCAGTTCTTC,CASSFLDRVQFF
TRBJ2-7,TRBV3-1,NA,NA,TGTGCCAGCAGCCAAGATGAGGCTGGGTACAACAGCTACGAGCAGTACTTC,CASSQDEAGYNSYEQYF
TRBJ2-2,TRBV7-8,TRBD1,NA,TGTGCCAGCAGCTTAGTTTCAGGGACAGGCACCGGGGAGCTGTTTTTT,CASSLVSGTGTGELFF
TRBJ1-2,TRBV5-8,NA,NA,TGTGCCAGCAGCTTGGCAGTCAACTATGGCTACACCTTC,CASSLAVNYGYTF